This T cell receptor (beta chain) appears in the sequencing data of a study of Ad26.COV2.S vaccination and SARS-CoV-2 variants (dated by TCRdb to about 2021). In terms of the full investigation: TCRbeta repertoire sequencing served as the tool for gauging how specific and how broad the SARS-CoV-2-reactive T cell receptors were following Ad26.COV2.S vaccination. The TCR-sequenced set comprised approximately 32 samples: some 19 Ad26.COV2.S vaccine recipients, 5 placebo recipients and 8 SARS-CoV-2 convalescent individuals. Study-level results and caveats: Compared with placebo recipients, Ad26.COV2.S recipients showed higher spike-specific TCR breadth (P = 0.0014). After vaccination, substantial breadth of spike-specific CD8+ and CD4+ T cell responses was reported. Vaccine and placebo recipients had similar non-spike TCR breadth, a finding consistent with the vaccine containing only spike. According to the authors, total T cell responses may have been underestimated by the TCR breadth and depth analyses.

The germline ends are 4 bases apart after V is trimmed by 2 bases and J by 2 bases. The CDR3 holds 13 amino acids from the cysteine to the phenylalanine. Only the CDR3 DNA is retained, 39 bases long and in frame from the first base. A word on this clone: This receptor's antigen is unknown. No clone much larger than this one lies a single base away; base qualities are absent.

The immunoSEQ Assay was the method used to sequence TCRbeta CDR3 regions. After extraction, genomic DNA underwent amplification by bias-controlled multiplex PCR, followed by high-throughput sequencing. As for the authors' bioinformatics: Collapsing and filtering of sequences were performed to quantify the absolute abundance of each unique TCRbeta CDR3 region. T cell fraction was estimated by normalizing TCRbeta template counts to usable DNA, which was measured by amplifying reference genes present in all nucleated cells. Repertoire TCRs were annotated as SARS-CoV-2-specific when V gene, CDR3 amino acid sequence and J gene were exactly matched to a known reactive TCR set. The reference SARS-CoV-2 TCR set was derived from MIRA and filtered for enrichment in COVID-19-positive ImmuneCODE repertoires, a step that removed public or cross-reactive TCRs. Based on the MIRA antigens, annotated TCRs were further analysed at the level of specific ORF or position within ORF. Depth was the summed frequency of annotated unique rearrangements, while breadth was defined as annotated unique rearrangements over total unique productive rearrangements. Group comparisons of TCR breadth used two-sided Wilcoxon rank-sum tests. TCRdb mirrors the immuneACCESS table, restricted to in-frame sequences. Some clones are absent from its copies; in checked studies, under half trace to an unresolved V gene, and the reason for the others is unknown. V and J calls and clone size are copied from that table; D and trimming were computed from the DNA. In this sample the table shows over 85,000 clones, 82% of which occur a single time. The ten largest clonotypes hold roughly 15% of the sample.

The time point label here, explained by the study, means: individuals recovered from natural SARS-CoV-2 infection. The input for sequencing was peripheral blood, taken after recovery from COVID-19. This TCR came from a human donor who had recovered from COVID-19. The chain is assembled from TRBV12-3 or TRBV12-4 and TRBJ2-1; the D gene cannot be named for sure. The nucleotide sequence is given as TGTGCCAGCAGTTTAAGGCCCTACAATGAGCAGTTCTTC. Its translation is CASSLRPYNEQFF.